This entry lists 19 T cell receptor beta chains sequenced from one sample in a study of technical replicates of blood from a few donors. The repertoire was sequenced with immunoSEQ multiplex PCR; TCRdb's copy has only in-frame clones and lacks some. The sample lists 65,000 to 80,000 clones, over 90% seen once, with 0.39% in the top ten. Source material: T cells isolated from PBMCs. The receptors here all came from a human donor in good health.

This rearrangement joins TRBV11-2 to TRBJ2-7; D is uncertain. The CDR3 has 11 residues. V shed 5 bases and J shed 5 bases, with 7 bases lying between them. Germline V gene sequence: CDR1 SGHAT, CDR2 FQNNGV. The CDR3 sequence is CASSPVHEQYF. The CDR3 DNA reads TGTGCCAGCAGCCCCGTCCACGAGCAGTACTTC.

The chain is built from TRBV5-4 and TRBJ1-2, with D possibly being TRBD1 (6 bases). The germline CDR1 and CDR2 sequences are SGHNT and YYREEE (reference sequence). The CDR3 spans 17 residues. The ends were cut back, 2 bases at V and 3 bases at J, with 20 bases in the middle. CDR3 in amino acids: CASSFYKGQPSDYGYTF. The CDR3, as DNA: TGTGCCAGCAGCTTCTATAAAGGACAGCCGAGTGACTATGGCTACACCTTC.

The CDR3 spells CASCKGREVETQYF. CDR3 in DNA: TGTGCCAGCTGCAAAGGGAGGGAGGTGGAGACCCAGTACTTC. V usage is TRBV7-8 and J usage is TRBJ2-5; TRBD2 aligns across 7 bases. CDR1 SGHVS and CDR2 FQNEAQ come from the germline V gene. CDR3 length equals 14 residues. V was pared by 8 bases and J by 5 bases, with 11 bases of the junction left unmatched.

The CDR3 spells CASSSPFGGFEGNEQFF. CDR3 sequence (DNA): TGTGCCAGCAGTTCACCCTTTGGAGGGTTTGAAGGCAATGAGCAGTTCTTC. The chain combines TRBV28 with TRBJ2-1; a weak D match, TRBD2 (6 bases). CDR1 and CDR2 from the germline V gene are MDHEN and SYDVKM. CDR3 length: 17 residues. V was trimmed by 4 bases and J by 6 bases, leaving 22 bases between them. Full variable domain (remainder filled in from reference TRBV28 and TRBJ2-1): DVKVTQSSRYLVKRTGEKVFLECVQDMDHENMFWYRQDPGLGLRLIYFSYDVKMKEKGDIPEGYSVSREKKERFSLILESASTNQTSMYLCASSSPFGGFEGNEQFFGPGTRLTVL.

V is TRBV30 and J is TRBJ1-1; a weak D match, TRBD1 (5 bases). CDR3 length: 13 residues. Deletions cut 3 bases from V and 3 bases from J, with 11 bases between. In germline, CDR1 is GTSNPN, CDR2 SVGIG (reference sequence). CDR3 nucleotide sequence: TGTGCCTGGAGACAGGACACCTACACTGAAGCTTTCTTT. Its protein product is CAWRQDTYTEAFF.

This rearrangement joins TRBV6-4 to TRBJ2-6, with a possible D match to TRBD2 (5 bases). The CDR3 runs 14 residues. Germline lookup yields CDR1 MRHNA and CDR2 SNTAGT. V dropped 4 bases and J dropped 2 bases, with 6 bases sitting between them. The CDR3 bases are TGTGCCAGCAGTGCGGAGGCTGGGGCCAACGTCCTGACTTTC. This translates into CASSAEAGANVLTF.

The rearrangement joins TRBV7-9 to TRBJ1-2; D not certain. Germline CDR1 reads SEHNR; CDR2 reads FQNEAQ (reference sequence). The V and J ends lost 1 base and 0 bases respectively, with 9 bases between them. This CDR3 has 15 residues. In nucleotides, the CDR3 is TGTGCCAGCAGCTTAGGGCCCGGGGCTAACTATGGCTACACCTTC. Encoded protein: CASSLGPGANYGYTF.

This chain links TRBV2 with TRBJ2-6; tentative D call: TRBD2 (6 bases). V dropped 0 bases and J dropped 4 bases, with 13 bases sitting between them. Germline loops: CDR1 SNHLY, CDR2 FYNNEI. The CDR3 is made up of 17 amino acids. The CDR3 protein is CASSEAGGMWGANVLTF. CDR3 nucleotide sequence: TGTGCCAGCAGTGAAGCGGGAGGAATGTGGGGGGCCAACGTCCTGACTTTC.

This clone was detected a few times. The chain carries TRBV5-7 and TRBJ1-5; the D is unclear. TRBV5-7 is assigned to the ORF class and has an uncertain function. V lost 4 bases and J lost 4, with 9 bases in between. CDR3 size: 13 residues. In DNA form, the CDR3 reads TGTGCCAGCAGCCTGTCTCTGAATCAGCCCCAGCATTTT. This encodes CASSLSLNQPQHF.

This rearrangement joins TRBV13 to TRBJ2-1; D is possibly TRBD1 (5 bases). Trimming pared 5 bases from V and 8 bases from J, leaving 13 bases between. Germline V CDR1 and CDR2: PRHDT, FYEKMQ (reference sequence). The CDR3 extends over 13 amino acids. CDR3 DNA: TGTGCCAGCAGCCCCGAACAGGATGATGAGCAGTTCTTC. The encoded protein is CASSPEQDDEQFF.

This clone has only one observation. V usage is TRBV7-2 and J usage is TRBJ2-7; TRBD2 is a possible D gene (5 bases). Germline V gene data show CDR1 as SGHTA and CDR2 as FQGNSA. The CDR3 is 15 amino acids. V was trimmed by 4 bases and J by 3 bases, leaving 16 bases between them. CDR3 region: CASSSSPSTSYEQYF. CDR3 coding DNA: TGTGCCAGCAGCTCCAGCCCCAGTACTAGCTACGAGCAGTACTTC. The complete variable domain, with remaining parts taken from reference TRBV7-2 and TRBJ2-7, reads GAGVSQSPSNKVTEKGKDVELRCDPISGHTALYWYRQSLGQGLEFLIYFQGNSAPDKSGLPSDRFSAERTGGSVSTLTIQRTQQEDSAVYLCASSSSPSTSYEQYFGPGTRLTVT.

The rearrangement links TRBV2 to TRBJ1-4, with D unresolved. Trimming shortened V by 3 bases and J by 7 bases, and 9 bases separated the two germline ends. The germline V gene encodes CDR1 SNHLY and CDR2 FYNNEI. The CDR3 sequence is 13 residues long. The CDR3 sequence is CASSERFREKLFF. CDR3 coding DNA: TGTGCCAGCAGTGAGAGGTTCCGTGAAAAACTGTTTTTT.

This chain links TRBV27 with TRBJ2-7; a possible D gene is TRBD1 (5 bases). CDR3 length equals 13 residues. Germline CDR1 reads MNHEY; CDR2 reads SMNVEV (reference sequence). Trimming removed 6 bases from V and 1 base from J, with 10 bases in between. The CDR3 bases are TGTGCCAGCAGCCCCGGACATTCCTACGAGCAGTACTTC. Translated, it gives CASSPGHSYEQYF.

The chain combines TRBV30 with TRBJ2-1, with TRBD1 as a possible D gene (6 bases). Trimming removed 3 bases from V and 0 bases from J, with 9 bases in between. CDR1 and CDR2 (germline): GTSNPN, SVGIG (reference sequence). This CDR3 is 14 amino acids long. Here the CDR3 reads CAWRRGISYNEQFF. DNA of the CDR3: TGTGCCTGGAGGAGGGGGATCTCCTACAATGAGCAGTTCTTC.

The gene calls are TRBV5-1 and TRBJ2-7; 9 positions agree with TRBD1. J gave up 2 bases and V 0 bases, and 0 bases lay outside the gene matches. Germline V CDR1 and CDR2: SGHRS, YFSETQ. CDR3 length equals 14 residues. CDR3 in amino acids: CASSLGTGAYEQYF. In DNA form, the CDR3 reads TGCGCCAGCAGCTTGGGGACAGGGGCCTACGAGCAGTACTTC.

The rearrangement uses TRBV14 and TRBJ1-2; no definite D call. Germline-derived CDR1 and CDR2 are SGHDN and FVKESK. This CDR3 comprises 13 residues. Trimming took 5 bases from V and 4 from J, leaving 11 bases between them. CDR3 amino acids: CASSNSISYGYTF. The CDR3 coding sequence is TGTGCCAGCAGCAACAGTATCTCCTATGGCTACACCTTC.

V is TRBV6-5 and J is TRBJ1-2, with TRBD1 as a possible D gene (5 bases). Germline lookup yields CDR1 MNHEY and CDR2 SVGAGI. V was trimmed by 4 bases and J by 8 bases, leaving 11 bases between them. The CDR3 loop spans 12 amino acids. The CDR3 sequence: CASSSWRGGYTF. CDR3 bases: TGTGCCAGCAGTTCTTGGCGGGGCGGCTACACCTTC.

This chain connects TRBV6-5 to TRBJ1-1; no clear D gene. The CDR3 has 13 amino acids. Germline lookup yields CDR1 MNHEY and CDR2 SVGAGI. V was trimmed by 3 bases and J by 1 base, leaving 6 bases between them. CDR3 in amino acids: CASSYVSNTEAFF. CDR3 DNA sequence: TGTGCCAGCAGTTATGTCTCGAACACTGAAGCTTTCTTT.

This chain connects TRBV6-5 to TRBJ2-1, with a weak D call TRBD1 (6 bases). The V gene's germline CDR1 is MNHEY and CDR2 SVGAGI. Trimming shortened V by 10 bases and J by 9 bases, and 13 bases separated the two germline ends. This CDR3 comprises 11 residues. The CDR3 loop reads CATRQAAEQFF. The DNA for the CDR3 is TGTGCCACCAGACAGGCGGCTGAGCAGTTCTTC.